A single sample is the source of the 27 T cell receptor beta chains below, sequenced in a study of CD8 T cells in ankylosing spondylitis. TCRdb re-analysed the 5' RACE reads in MiXCR, keeping a single row per CDR3 protein. In the table there are approximately 210,000 distinct CDR3 sequences, roughly 13% of which are singletons. Sequenced input: blood, either unsorted or a sorted T cell fraction (not recorded which). The receptors were gathered from a male donor with ankylosing spondylitis or in good health (not recorded which).

This clonotype has at least ten counts. The chain employs TRBV4-2 and TRBJ2-3; 10 bases map to TRBD2. Looked up from germline, CDR1 is LGHNA and CDR2 is YNFKEQ. CDR3 size: 16 residues. V shed 0 bases and J 4 bases; nucleotides not matched to a gene: 4. The CDR3 sequence is CASSQDLAGVPDTQYF. In nucleotides, the CDR3 is TGTGCCAGCAGCCAAGATCTAGCGGGAGTGCCAGATACGCAGTATTTT.

The V call is TRBV7-9, the J call TRBJ1-2; D is perhaps TRBD1 (6 bases). The CDR3 sequence is 15 residues long. Germline V gene sequence: CDR1 SEHNR, CDR2 FQNEAQ (reference sequence). V was cut by 3 bases and J by 3 bases, with 14 bases left in between. This chain's CDR3 is CASSFSLPGDYGYTF. CDR3 nucleotides: TGTGCCAGCAGCTTTTCCCTACCAGGGGACTATGGCTACACCTTC.

This clonotype was counted between two and nine times. The rearrangement uses TRBV20-1 and TRBJ1-2; D possibly corresponds to TRBD1 (5 bases). Trimming pared 0 bases from V and 2 bases from J, leaving 7 bases between. There are 13 residues in the CDR3. The germline V gene has CDR1 DFQATT and CDR2 SNEGSKA (reference sequence). For the CDR3, the DNA is TGCAGTGCTAGAGACTCAGGGAACTATGGCTACACCTTC. It codes for CSARDSGNYGYTF.

This clonotype showed up just a few times. The chain has TRBV5-1 and TRBJ2-1; maybe TRBD2 (7 bases). The CDR3 sequence is 16 residues long. Germline assignment: CDR1 SGHRS and CDR2 YFSETQ. V lost 4 bases and J lost 4, with 18 bases in between. The CDR3 DNA is TGCGCCAGCAGCAGTGAAGGGGGGGACTTGTACAATGAGCAGTTCTTC. Translated: CASSSEGGDLYNEQFF.

This clonotype was counted ten times or more. The chain recombines TRBV5-1 with TRBJ2-7; 7 bases fit TRBD2. The trim removed 1 base at V and 0 bases at J, leaving 1 base unmatched. This CDR3 region has 14 residues. Germline V lookup: CDR1 SGHRS, CDR2 YFSETQ. CDR3 sequence (DNA): TGCGCCAGCAGCTTGTCTAGCGGCTCCTACGAGCAGTACTTC. Its translation: CASSLSSGSYEQYF.

This clonotype was picked up many times. The V gene is TRBV29-1, the J gene TRBJ2-3; D might be TRBD1 (6 bases). Germline V gene data show CDR1 as SQVTM and CDR2 as ANQGSEA. The CDR3 is 13 amino acids. V lost 4 bases, J lost 5 bases, and 13 bases lay in between. The CDR3 loop reads CSVVAGVIDTQYF. The CDR3 DNA is TGCAGCGTTGTGGCAGGGGTAATAGATACGCAGTATTTT.

This clonotype was seen more than once but under ten times. V usage is TRBV11-2 and J usage is TRBJ1-2, with 7 nucleotides matching TRBD1. The J segment lost 3 bases and the V segment lost 1 base, leaving 2 bases of the junction unmatched. Germline loops: CDR1 SGHAT, CDR2 FQNNGV. The CDR3 has 14 residues. The CDR3 nucleotides read TGTGCCAGCAGCTTAGGAGGGACAGACTATGGCTACACCTTC. It specifies CASSLGGTDYGYTF.

This clonotype has a handful of counts. The J gene is TRBJ2-3, the V gene TRBV2, with TRBD1 identical over 10 bases. This CDR3 has 15 amino acids. With V trimmed by 5 bases and J by 4 bases, 6 bases remained unmatched. Germline-derived CDR1 and CDR2 are SNHLY and FYNNEI. CDR3 sequence: CASSTGQGGADTQYF. The CDR3 DNA is TGTGCCAGCAGTACCGGACAGGGGGGGGCAGATACGCAGTATTTT.

Only a few counts were recorded for this clonotype. The chain links TRBV7-9 to TRBJ1-2; a possible D gene is TRBD1 (6 bases). The CDR3 extends over 17 amino acids. Germline V gene data show CDR1 as SEHNR and CDR2 as FQNEAQ (reference sequence). V was trimmed by 1 base and J by 4 bases, leaving 19 bases between them. This chain's CDR3 is CASSLVTGRYDGYGYTF. For the CDR3, the DNA is TGTGCCAGCAGCTTAGTCACAGGGAGGTATGATGGCTATGGCTACACCTTC.

V usage is TRBV10-3 and J usage is TRBJ1-1; the match to TRBD1 covers 10 bases. Germline CDR1 reads ENHRY; CDR2 reads SYGVKD. This CDR3 has 14 residues. V lost 6 bases to trimming and J lost 8 bases; unmatched junction nucleotides: 9. The CDR3 here is CAIRRTGGGYEAFF. The DNA of the CDR3 is TGTGCCATCAGGAGGACAGGGGGTGGATACGAAGCTTTCTTT.

The chain recombines TRBV5-1 with TRBJ2-3; 7 bases line up with TRBD1. Losses at the gene ends were 4 bases for V and 0 bases for J; bases not matched to a gene: 8. The CDR3 totals 16 residues. CDR1 SGHRS and CDR2 YFSETQ come from the germline V gene. The DNA of the CDR3 is TGCGCCAGCAGCCCGGGGACAGTCCTTAGCACAGATACGCAGTATTTT. Protein sequence: CASSPGTVLSTDTQYF.

The chain couples TRBV19 to TRBJ2-1; no clear D gene. The V gene's germline CDR1 is LNHDA and CDR2 SQIVND (reference sequence). V lost 4 bases and J 0 bases, leaving 7 bases between the germline ends. The CDR3 has 14 amino acids. CDR3 residues: CASSNQSSYNEQFF. CDR3 nucleotides: TGTGCCAGTAGTAACCAGAGCTCCTACAATGAGCAGTTCTTC. The whole variable domain, remainder taken from reference TRBV19 and TRBJ2-1, is DGGITQSPKYLFRKEGQNVTLSCEQNLNHDAMYWYRQDPGQGLRLIYYSQIVNDFQKGDIAEGYSVSREKKESFPLTVTSAQKNPTAFYLCASSNQSSYNEQFFGPGTRLTVL.

A note on this clonotype: This may be a read error, as it is one base from a much larger clone. This chain uses TRBV7-9 with TRBJ2-1; 9 bases map to TRBD1. The CDR3 sequence is 16 residues long. Germline V CDR1 and CDR2: SEHNR, FQNEAQ (reference sequence). Trimming at V came to 4 bases and at J to 4 bases, leaving 8 bases not matched to a gene. The CDR3: CASSSSTGGLYNEQFF. The CDR3 nucleotides read TGTGCCAGCAGCTCATCCACAGGGGGCTTATACAATGAGCAGTTCTTC.

This clonotype was detected only a few times. The chain uses TRBV6-1 and TRBJ1-5; D is unresolved. Germline assignment: CDR1 MNHNS and CDR2 SASEGT. This CDR3 region has 11 residues. The V end was cut by 2 bases, the J end by 11 bases, with 7 bases between. The CDR3 here is CASSESGSQHF. DNA for the CDR3: TGTGCCAGCAGTGAATCGGGGTCCCAGCATTTT.

V is TRBV10-3 and J is TRBJ2-1; TRBD1 agrees at 9 bases. Trimming removed 10 bases from V and 8 bases from J; junction bases left unmatched: 9. Germline CDR1 ENHRY, CDR2 SYGVKD. The CDR3 runs to 13 residues. CDR3 sequence: CATKITGGYEQFF. In nucleotides, the CDR3 is TGTGCCACTAAAATAACAGGGGGCTATGAGCAGTTCTTC.

The table lists this clonotype with a few counts. The chain has TRBV29-1 and TRBJ2-7; tentatively, D is TRBD2 (6 bases). The ends were cut back, 3 bases at V and 2 bases at J, with 17 bases in the middle. CDR3 size: 15 residues. Germline V gene data show CDR1 as SQVTM and CDR2 as ANQGSEA. The chain's CDR3 is CSVEGGRGAPYEQYF. CDR3 in DNA: TGCAGCGTTGAGGGGGGACGGGGAGCCCCCTACGAGCAGTACTTC.

The chain uses TRBV2 and TRBJ1-3, with D possibly matching TRBD1 (6 bases). Trimming removed 2 bases at V and 0 bases at J, with 20 bases between. Looked up from germline, CDR1 is SNHLY and CDR2 is FYNNEI. This CDR3 region has 19 residues. The CDR3 region has the DNA TGTGCCAGCAGTGAATTCAGGGGCTCTCCCTTAGACTCTGGAAACACCATATATTTT. It yields the protein CASSEFRGSPLDSGNTIYF. The whole variable domain, remainder taken from reference TRBV2 and TRBJ1-3, is EPEVTQTPSHQVTQMGQEVILRCVPISNHLYFYWYRQILGQKVEFLVSFYNNEISEKSEIFDDQFSVERPDGSNFTLKIRSTKLEDSAMYFCASSEFRGSPLDSGNTIYFGEGSWLTVV.

This clonotype turned up a few times. This chain connects TRBV4-1 to TRBJ2-3; the match to TRBD2 covers 11 bases. The CDR3 has 15 residues. V lost 5 bases to trimming and J lost 4 bases; unmatched junction nucleotides: 5. Germline V gene lookup returns CDR1 MGHRA and CDR2 YSYEKL. The CDR3 DNA is TGCGCCAGCAGCGGCGTAGCGGGGGGGCCAGATACGCAGTATTTT. Protein sequence: CASSGVAGGPDTQYF.

The rearrangement uses TRBV6-1 and TRBJ2-1, with 9 bases identical to TRBD1. CDR3 size: 15 residues. Per germline, CDR1 MNHNS and CDR2 SASEGT. With V trimmed by 6 bases and J by 3 bases, 6 bases remained unmatched. The CDR3 is CASSPGTGFYNEQFF. CDR3 sequence (DNA): TGTGCCAGCAGCCCTGGGACAGGGTTCTACAATGAGCAGTTCTTC.

The V and J genes are TRBV7-2 and TRBJ2-1; TRBD1 aligns across 8 bases. V shed 5 bases and J 4 bases; nucleotides not matched to a gene: 7. The CDR3 is 15 residues long. Germline V gives CDR1 SGHTA, CDR2 FQGNSA. This chain's CDR3 is CASSPGQESYNEQFF. CDR3 sequence (DNA): TGTGCCAGCAGCCCGGGACAGGAGTCTTACAATGAGCAGTTCTTC. The full variable domain, with the rest looked up from reference TRBV7-2 and TRBJ2-1, is GAGVSQSPSNKVTEKGKDVELRCDPISGHTALYWYRQSLGQGLEFLIYFQGNSAPDKSGLPSDRFSAERTGGSVSTLTIQRTQQEDSAVYLCASSPGQESYNEQFFGPGTRLTVL.

The V call is TRBV6-5, the J call TRBJ1-2; a possible D gene is TRBD1 (6 bases). This CDR3 is built from 15 residues. Germline CDR1 reads MNHEY; CDR2 reads SVGAGI. Trimming pared 6 bases from V and 3 bases from J, leaving 17 bases between. CDR3 DNA sequence: TGTGCCAGCAGATACAGGGAACCTCCTGACTATGGCTACACCTTC. Translating it yields CASRYREPPDYGYTF.

The J gene is TRBJ1-1, the V gene TRBV10-3, with D possibly matching TRBD1 (5 bases). The V gene lost 2 bases and the J gene lost 3 bases, with 19 bases spanning the gap. CDR3 length: 17 residues. Germline V lookup: CDR1 ENHRY, CDR2 SYGVKD. CDR3 residues: CAISESVGGTQYTEAFF. CDR3 DNA: TGTGCCATCAGTGAGAGCGTGGGTGGGACCCAGTACACTGAAGCTTTCTTT.

This clonotype turned up a few times. The chain joins TRBV12-3 or TRBV12-4 to TRBJ2-3, with 7 nucleotides matching TRBD2. The CDR3 spans 17 residues. J was trimmed by 6 bases and V by 5 bases; bases with no gene match: 17. This CDR3 reads CASSLSEAGVLQDTQYF. Written as DNA, the CDR3 is TGTGCCAGCAGTCTATCTGAGGCGGGGGTCCTTCAGGATACGCAGTATTTT.

The table lists this clonotype with a few counts. The chain joins TRBV29-1 to TRBJ2-5, with 8 bases that match TRBD2. J gave up 2 bases and V 2 bases, and 10 bases lay outside the gene matches. The germline gives CDR1 SQVTM, CDR2 ANQGSEA. The CDR3 length is 16 residues. CDR3 sequence (DNA): TGCAGCGTTGAATCGGATTCGGGGGGGGGACAAGAGACCCAGTACTTC. Encoded protein: CSVESDSGGGQETQYF.

This clonotype was observed a handful of times. The CDR3 reads CASSQSHRTGPSSYEQYF. As DNA, the CDR3 is TGTGCCAGCAGCCAATCCCACAGGACAGGGCCAAGCTCCTACGAGCAGTACTTC. The chain couples TRBV11-2 to TRBJ2-7; 8 positions match TRBD1. Trimming removed 5 bases from V and 0 bases from J; junction bases left unmatched: 15. This CDR3 has 18 residues. Germline V gene sequence: CDR1 SGHAT, CDR2 FQNNGV.

Only a few counts were recorded for this clonotype. The chain links TRBV10-3 to TRBJ2-7; D gene uncertain. Trimming left V 8 bases short and J 4 bases short, with 15 bases between. CDR1 and CDR2 (germline): ENHRY, SYGVKD. CDR3 length equals 13 residues. The CDR3 DNA is TGTGCCATCGGGTCTCCAGGAGCTTACGAGCAGTACTTC. Residues: CAIGSPGAYEQYF.

This chain links TRBV7-9 with TRBJ2-5; possibly TRBD1 for D (6 bases). CDR1 SEHNR and CDR2 FQNEAQ come from the germline V gene (reference sequence). The CDR3 sequence is 16 residues long. V gave up 2 bases and J gave up 2 bases, with 15 bases separating them. CDR3 bases: TGTGCCAGCAGCTTATATATCGGCCAGGGGCAAGAGACCCAGTACTTC. Amino acid sequence: CASSLYIGQGQETQYF.